These T cell receptor beta chains were read from a single sample in a study of blood T cell repertoires in COVID-19. This table comes from immunoSEQ multiplex PCR, and its TCRdb copy is limited to in-frame clones, with some not included. The profile shows about 200,000 clones, about 90% of them singletons. Sequencing used PBMCs or T cells enriched from blood (not recorded which). These TCRs come from a woman aged 25 to 45 who had recovered from COVID-19. The CDR3 runs from the conserved cysteine through the conserved F or W. A D gene is named only where the DNA matches it firmly. Rows may omit the clone size; those that give it use once, few, many or a size class.

J: TRBJ2-2
V: TRBV5-6
size: once
D: .
DNA: TGTGCCAGCAGCCAGGACTCGAACACCGGGGAGCTGTTTTTT
CDR3: CASSQDSNTGELFF

J: TRBJ2-5
V: TRBV2
size: .
D: TRBD2
DNA: TGTGCCAGCAATACCGGGACTAGCGCGGGGGCCCAGTACTTC
CDR3: CASNTGTSAGAQYF

J: TRBJ2-1
V: TRBV30
size: .
D: TRBD1
DNA: TGTGCCTGGAGTGTAACACTCGGGACAGTAAGGGTCAATGAGCAGTTCTTC
CDR3: CAWSVTLGTVRVNEQFF

J: TRBJ2-2
V: TRBV6-2/TRBV6-3
size: .
D: .
DNA: TGTGCCAGCAGTTACTCGAGACTAAACACCGGGGAGCTGTTTTTT
CDR3: CASSYSRLNTGELFF

J: TRBJ2-5
V: TRBV14
size: .
D: TRBD2
DNA: TGTGCCAGCAGCCTAATCCCGGGAGGGGAGACCCAGTACTTC
CDR3: CASSLIPGGETQYF

J: TRBJ1-2
V: TRBV30
size: .
D: .
DNA: TGTGCCTGGAGTGGAGTCTATGGCTACACCTTC
CDR3: CAWSGVYGYTF

J: TRBJ1-5
V: TRBV7-9
size: .
D: TRBD1
DNA: TGTGCCAGCAGCTTGGGACAGGGAGGACAGCATTTT
CDR3: CASSLGQGGQHF

J: TRBJ1-5
V: TRBV7-2
size: .
D: TRBD1
DNA: TGTGCCAGCAGCTTAACAGGGGGCGGAGGGCAGCCCCAGCATTTT
CDR3: CASSLTGGGGQPQHF

J: TRBJ2-5
V: TRBV19
size: .
D: .
DNA: TGTGCCAGTAGTACGGGAGCTTCCCAAGAGACCCAGTACTTC
CDR3: CASSTGASQETQYF

J: TRBJ1-2
V: TRBV7-2
size: once
D: .
DNA: TGTGCCAGCAGCCTACAGGCTAACTATGGCTACACCTTC
CDR3: CASSLQANYGYTF

J: TRBJ2-7
V: TRBV11-3
size: once
D: TRBD2
DNA: TGTGCCAGCAGCTCTAGACTAGCAGGAGGATCCTACGAGCAGTACTTC
CDR3: CASSSRLAGGSYEQYF

J: TRBJ2-7
V: TRBV7-3
size: .
D: .
DNA: TGTGCCAGCAGCTTCGACGGGGGATCCTACGAGCAGTACTTC
CDR3: CASSFDGGSYEQYF

J: TRBJ1-5
V: TRBV24-1
size: .
D: .
DNA: TGTGCCACCAGTGATGAGAACAGCCCAAATCAGCCCCAGCATTTT
CDR3: CATSDENSPNQPQHF

J: TRBJ2-3
V: TRBV5-8
size: few
D: .
DNA: TGTGCCAGCAGCGGCGAGGGGACTTCTAGCACAGATACGCAGTATTTT
CDR3: CASSGEGTSSTDTQYF

J: TRBJ1-1
V: TRBV7-6
size: .
D: .
DNA: TGTGCCAGCAGCTTAGTTCCTCTTAGAGGGATTGTGAACACTGAAGCTTTCTTT
CDR3: CASSLVPLRGIVNTEAFF

J: TRBJ1-1
V: TRBV11-3
size: .
D: .
DNA: TGTGCCAGTGGCCGCGGCATGGCCACTGAAGCTTTCTTT
CDR3: CASGRGMATEAFF

J: TRBJ2-3
V: TRBV24-1
size: .
D: TRBD1
DNA: TGTGCCACCAGTGATCTAGGGACAGCTAGCACAGATACGCAGTATTTT
CDR3: CATSDLGTASTDTQYF

J: TRBJ2-3
V: TRBV30
size: .
D: TRBD2
DNA: TGTGCCTGGAGTCTCGAAGCGGGGGATACGCAGTATTTT
CDR3: CAWSLEAGDTQYF

J: TRBJ1-1
V: TRBV2
size: .
D: .
DNA: TGTGCCAGCAGTGAGGTTGGTCCAGAAGGGGCGACTGAAGCTTTCTTT
CDR3: CASSEVGPEGATEAFF

J: TRBJ1-2
V: TRBV11-3
size: .
D: .
DNA: TGTGCCAGCAGCTTAGGGGGGGTGGCAGCCCGATATGGCTACACCTTC
CDR3: CASSLGGVAARYGYTF

J: TRBJ2-3
V: TRBV7-9
size: .
D: TRBD1
DNA: TGTGCCAGCAGCGCTAGCAGGGGGACGAGGGCAAGCACAGATACGCAGTATTTT
CDR3: CASSASRGTRASTDTQYF

J: TRBJ2-7
V: TRBV18
size: .
D: .
DNA: TGTGCCAGCTCACGGGGGCCCCGGACAAATGAGCAGTACTTC
CDR3: CASSRGPRTNEQYF

J: TRBJ2-2
V: TRBV3-1/TRBV3-2
size: .
D: TRBD2
DNA: TGTGCCAGCAGCCAATTTGCTAGCGGGGACACCGGGGAGCTGTTTTTT
CDR3: CASSQFASGDTGELFF

J: TRBJ2-7
V: TRBV5-6
size: few
D: .
DNA: TGTGCCAGCAGCTCGACCCTGACTAGGTCCTACGAGCAGTACTTC
CDR3: CASSSTLTRSYEQYF

J: TRBJ1-1
V: TRBV4-1
size: .
D: .
DNA: TGCGCCAGCAGCCTGGATAGGAGAGGCACTGAAGCTTTCTTT
CDR3: CASSLDRRGTEAFF

J: TRBJ2-1
V: TRBV11-2
size: once
D: .
DNA: TGTGCCAGCAGCTCCCAAGCTAGCTGGAATGAGCAGTTCTTC
CDR3: CASSSQASWNEQFF

J: TRBJ1-2
V: TRBV4-3
size: once
D: .
DNA: TGCGCCAGCAGCCAAGATATTCCTAGGGGTAGGGGCTATGGCTACACCTTC
CDR3: CASSQDIPRGRGYGYTF

J: TRBJ1-5
V: TRBV6-2/TRBV6-3
size: .
D: .
DNA: TGTGCCAGCAGTTCGGGACACCTTAGCAATCAGCCCCAGCATTTT
CDR3: CASSSGHLSNQPQHF